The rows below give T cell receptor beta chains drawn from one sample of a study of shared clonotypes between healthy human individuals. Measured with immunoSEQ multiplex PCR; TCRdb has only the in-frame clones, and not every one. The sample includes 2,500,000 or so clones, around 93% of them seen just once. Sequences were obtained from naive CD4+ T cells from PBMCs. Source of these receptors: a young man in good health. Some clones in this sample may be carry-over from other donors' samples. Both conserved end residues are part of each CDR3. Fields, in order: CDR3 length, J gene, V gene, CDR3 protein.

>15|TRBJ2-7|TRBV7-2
CASSLALAGSFEQYF
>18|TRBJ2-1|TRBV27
CASSSTPAQTYNYNEQFF
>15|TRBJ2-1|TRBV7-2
CASSPGLAGANEQFF
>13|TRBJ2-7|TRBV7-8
CASSFGGTAEQYF
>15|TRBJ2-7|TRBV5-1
CASSLGTSGSYEQYF
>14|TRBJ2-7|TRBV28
CASSRQGRRYEQYF
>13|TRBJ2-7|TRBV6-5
CASSYRGGEPMYF
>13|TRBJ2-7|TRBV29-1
CSVEETLGYEQYF
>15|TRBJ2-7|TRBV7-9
CASSPGGRGPYEQYF
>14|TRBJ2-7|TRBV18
CASSPETGAREQYF
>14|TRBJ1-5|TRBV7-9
CASSPGGGKQPQHF
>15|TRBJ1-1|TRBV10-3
CAISESRHSYTEAFF
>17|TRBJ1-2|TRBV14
CASSQGYPGQGGEGYTF
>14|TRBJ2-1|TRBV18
CASSPPRGRGEQFF
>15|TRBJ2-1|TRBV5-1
CASSLEGLAWNEQFF
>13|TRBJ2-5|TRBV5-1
CASSHPGVETQYF
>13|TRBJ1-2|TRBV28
CASSLDRGRGYTF
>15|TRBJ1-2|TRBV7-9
CASSKGQRANYGYTF
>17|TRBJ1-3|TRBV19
CASTSWTGQRSGNTIYF
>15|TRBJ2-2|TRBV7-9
CASSLASGNTGELFF
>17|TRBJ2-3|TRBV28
CASSSPAGGWGTDTQYF
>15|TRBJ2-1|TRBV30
CAWSVGLASTDEQFF
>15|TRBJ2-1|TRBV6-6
CASMERDSSYNEQFF
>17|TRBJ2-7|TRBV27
CASRQYLAGGSSYEQYF
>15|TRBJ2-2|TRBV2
CASTPGLSFTGELFF
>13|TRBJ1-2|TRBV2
CASNGHYNYGYTF
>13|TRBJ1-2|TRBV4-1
CASSQGQIYGYTF
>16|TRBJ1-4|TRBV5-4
CASSSGRTRSNEKLFF
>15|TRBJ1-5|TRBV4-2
CASSQGGSRNRPQHF
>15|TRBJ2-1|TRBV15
CATSRGQVPYNEQFF
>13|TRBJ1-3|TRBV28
CASSWGGGNTIYF
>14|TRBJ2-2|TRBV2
CASSPGQLTGELFF
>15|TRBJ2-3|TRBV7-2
CASSLNRVGTDTQYF
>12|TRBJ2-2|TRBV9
CASGRYTGELFF
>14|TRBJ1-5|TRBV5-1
CASSPEGNNQPQHF
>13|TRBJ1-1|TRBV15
CASTRGWDTEAFF
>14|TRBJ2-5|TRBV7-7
CASSSPGYQETQYF
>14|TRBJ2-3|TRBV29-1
CSVVQGFLSDTQYF
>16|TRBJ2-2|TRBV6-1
CASSEAGPFRTGELFF
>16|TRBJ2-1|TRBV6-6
CASSYSGGLEGNEQFF
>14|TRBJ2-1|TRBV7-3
CASSLDGTRNEQFF